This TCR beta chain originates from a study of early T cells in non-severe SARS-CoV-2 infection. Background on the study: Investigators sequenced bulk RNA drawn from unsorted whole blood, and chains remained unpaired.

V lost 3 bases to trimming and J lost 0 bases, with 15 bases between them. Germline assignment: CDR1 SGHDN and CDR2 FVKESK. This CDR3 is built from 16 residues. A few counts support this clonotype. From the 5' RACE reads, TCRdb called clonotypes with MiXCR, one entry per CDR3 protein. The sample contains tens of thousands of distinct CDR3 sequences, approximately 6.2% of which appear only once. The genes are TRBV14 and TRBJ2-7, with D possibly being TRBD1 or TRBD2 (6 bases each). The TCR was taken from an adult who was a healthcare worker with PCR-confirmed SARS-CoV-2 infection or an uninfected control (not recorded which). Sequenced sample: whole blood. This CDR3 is CASSQSRDTSSYEQYF. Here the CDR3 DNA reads TGTGCCAGCAGCCAGTCGCGGGACACGAGCTCCTACGAGCAGTACTTC.